This TCR beta chain was recovered during a study of OX40 agonist ivuxolimab in advanced cancers. General study points: Circulating CD4+ and CD8+ T cells showed clonal expansion by week 6 at 0.1 to 3.0 mg/kg.

As concerns this clone: Antigen specificity is unknown.

Germline V gene sequence: CDR1 LNHDA, CDR2 SQIVND (reference sequence). Trimming cost V 3 bases and J 7 bases, with 13 bases left between them. CDR3 length: 14 amino acids. The data were produced by immunoSEQ multiplex PCR, yet TCRdb's version contains in-frame clones alone and is incomplete. The sample carries roughly 61,000 clones, over 75% recorded once. Prior autoimmune disease or systemic immunosuppression barred patients. The sequencing here drew on CD4+ or CD8+ T cells sorted from blood, taken in a trial of the OX40 agonist ivuxolimab. The V gene is TRBV19, the J gene TRBJ1-5; tentative D call: TRBD1 (6 bases). The TCR originated in an adult with an advanced solid tumor such as melanoma, head and neck, liver or kidney cancer. The CDR3 here is CASSISGGRQPQHF. In DNA, the CDR3 is TGTGCCAGTAGTATTTCCGGGGGCAGGCAGCCCCAGCATTTT.